This is a list of T cell receptor beta chains from one sample in a study of blood T cell repertoires in COVID-19. Profiling relied on immunoSEQ multiplex PCR, and the TCRdb table lists in-frame clones only, not all of them. Here the sample spans about 26,000 clones, about nine tenths being singletons. Sequencing was carried out using peripheral blood. The receptors originated from a human donor in a cohort sampled during active COVID-19. CDR3s include the opening cysteine and the closing phenylalanine or tryptophan. The D gene is left open where the match is weak. Clone sizes are given selectively: once, few, many, or a class where the clone is expanded.

D gene: TRBD2
J gene: TRBJ2-1
clone size: once
V gene: TRBV7-2
CDR3 protein: CASSLGLAGEGVQFF
CDR3 DNA: TGTGCCAGCAGCTTAGGACTAGCGGGAGAAGGTGTGCAGTTCTTC

D gene: .
J gene: TRBJ2-1
clone size: .
V gene: TRBV6-1
CDR3 protein: CASSEALMTGGRYNEQFF
CDR3 DNA: TGTGCCAGCAGTGAAGCGCTCATGACCGGAGGAAGGTACAATGAGCAGTTCTTC

D gene: TRBD1
J gene: TRBJ2-1
clone size: .
V gene: TRBV19
CDR3 protein: CASSIATGTGRGNEQFF
CDR3 DNA: TGTGCCAGTAGTATAGCTACCGGGACAGGGAGAGGCAATGAGCAGTTCTTC

D gene: TRBD1
J gene: TRBJ1-6
clone size: .
V gene: TRBV7-2
CDR3 protein: CASSLVSPGQGYSPLHF
CDR3 DNA: TGTGCCAGCAGCTTAGTTTCGCCGGGACAGGGCTATTCACCCCTCCACTTT

D gene: .
J gene: TRBJ1-5
clone size: .
V gene: TRBV4-2
CDR3 protein: CASSQEMGMTQPQHF
CDR3 DNA: TGTGCCAGCAGCCAAGAAATGGGCATGACCCAGCCCCAGCATTTT

D gene: .
J gene: TRBJ1-5
clone size: .
V gene: TRBV2
CDR3 protein: CASSESTPVSNQPQHF
CDR3 DNA: TGTGCCAGCAGTGAGTCGACACCGGTGAGCAATCAGCCCCAGCATTTT

D gene: TRBD1
J gene: TRBJ2-7
clone size: .
V gene: TRBV18
CDR3 protein: CASSLKPRGIVASYEQYF
CDR3 DNA: TGTGCCAGCTCACTAAAACCCAGGGGGATCGTTGCCTCCTACGAGCAGTACTTC

D gene: .
J gene: TRBJ2-5
clone size: .
V gene: TRBV27
CDR3 protein: CASSLRGRQETQYF
CDR3 DNA: TGTGCCAGCAGTTTAAGGGGCCGGCAAGAGACCCAGTACTTC

D gene: .
J gene: TRBJ1-2
clone size: .
V gene: TRBV29-1
CDR3 protein: CSVADYGYTF
CDR3 DNA: TGCAGCGTTGCCGACTATGGCTACACCTTC

D gene: .
J gene: TRBJ2-1
clone size: .
V gene: TRBV6-5
CDR3 protein: CASSYDGNWNEQFF
CDR3 DNA: TGTGCCAGCAGTTACGACGGGAACTGGAATGAGCAGTTCTTC